Listed below are T cell receptor beta chains from one sample, sequenced in a study of Ad26.COV2.S vaccination and SARS-CoV-2 variants. Data came from immunoSEQ multiplex PCR; TCRdb stores just in-frame clones and leaves some out. The table lists 300,000 to 450,000 clones, 90% to 95% of them singletons. This material consisted of peripheral blood, taken after recovery from COVID-19. The receptors stem from a human donor who had recovered from COVID-19. The CDR3 runs from the conserved cysteine through the conserved F or W. A D gene is named only where the DNA matches it firmly. Clone size is given for some rows only: seen once, a few or many times, or a class if the clone is expanded.

>once|TRBJ2-3|TRBV5-8|TRBD2
TGTGCCAGCAGCTCGGGACTAGGGGCAGATACGCAGTATTTT
CASSSGLGADTQYF
>-|TRBJ1-4|TRBV6-5|-
TGTGCCACACAGGAGACAGCAACTAATGAAAAACTGTTTTTT
CATQETATNEKLFF
>-|TRBJ2-2|TRBV5-4|TRBD1
TGTGCCAGCAGCTTGGGGGACAGGGCAAACACCGGGGAGCTGTTTTTT
CASSLGDRANTGELFF
>once|TRBJ1-6|TRBV6-2/TRBV6-3|-
TGTGCCAGCAGTTACGGGGCAGGGGCAGATAATTCACCCCTCCACTTT
CASSYGAGADNSPLHF
>-|TRBJ1-2|TRBV19|TRBD1
TGTGCCAGTAGTAGCGACAGGGGCTATGGCTACACCTTC
CASSSDRGYGYTF
>-|TRBJ2-1|TRBV20-1|TRBD2
TGCAGTGCTAGTCTAGCGGGGGGGCCTAATGAGCAGTTCTTC
CSASLAGGPNEQFF
>-|TRBJ2-2|TRBV11-2|-
TGTGCCAGCAGCTTATTATCCCAGGGGAGGGGTACCGGGGAGCTGTTTTTT
CASSLLSQGRGTGELFF
>-|TRBJ2-2|TRBV6-5|-
TGTGCCAGCAGTTATTTTCCGGGACCGTGGGGGGAGCTGTTTTTT
CASSYFPGPWGELFF
>-|TRBJ2-1|TRBV2|-
TGTGCCAGCAGTGAAGCCTACAATGAGCAGTTCTTC
CASSEAYNEQFF
>-|TRBJ1-2|TRBV19|-
TGTGCCAGTAGTATTGAGGGGGTACTATTTCAAAACTATGGCTACACCTTC
CASSIEGVLFQNYGYTF
>-|TRBJ2-5|TRBV19|-
TGTGCCAGTAGTATTTCCACAACCCTCCCGCGGGAGACCCAGTACTTC
CASSISTTLPRETQYF
>-|TRBJ1-1|TRBV29-1|-
TGCAGCGTTGAAGTCGTTGGGGCGCGAGGTCGAACTGAAGCTTTCTTT
CSVEVVGARGRTEAFF
>-|TRBJ1-1|TRBV5-6|TRBD1
TGTGCCAGCAGCTTGGTGACAGGGGCCACTGAAGCTTTCTTT
CASSLVTGATEAFF
>-|TRBJ1-2|TRBV18|-
TGTGCCAGCTCACCACGGGCCGACCTCCTTGGGGGCTACACCTTC
CASSPRADLLGGYTF
>few|TRBJ2-3|TRBV13|TRBD1
TGTGCCAGCAGCCCCTTAGGATCCCGGGACAGGGGCACGCAGTATTTT
CASSPLGSRDRGTQYF
>-|TRBJ2-1|TRBV19|TRBD1
TGTGCCAGTAGTATAAGGTGGGACAGCTACAATGAGCAGTTCTTC
CASSIRWDSYNEQFF
>-|TRBJ2-1|TRBV27|TRBD2
TGTGCCAGCGCAGAGGGACTAGCGGGGAGTAATGAGCAGTTCTTC
CASAEGLAGSNEQFF
>once|TRBJ1-3|TRBV10-2|-
TGCGCCAGCAGTGAGTCGACAGCAGCTAAAGGAAACACCATATATTTT
CASSESTAAKGNTIYF
>-|TRBJ1-1|TRBV5-1|-
TGCGCCAGCAGCTTGGGGGCTCGCGGGTCTGAAGCTTTCTTT
CASSLGARGSEAFF
>-|TRBJ1-5|TRBV20-1|-
TGCAGTGCTAGTGGGATGGGTAGCAATCAGCCCCAGCATTTT
CSASGMGSNQPQHF
>few|TRBJ1-2|TRBV19|-
TGTGCCACCGGACAAGAAGACTATGGCTACACCTTC
CATGQEDYGYTF
>-|TRBJ2-3|TRBV7-6|-
TGTGCCAGCAGCAACCGGGGGCCCCGAGATACGCAGTATTTT
CASSNRGPRDTQYF
>-|TRBJ1-1|TRBV11-2|-
TGTGCCAGCCAAAGGGGGGGCTACACTGAAGCTTTCTTT
CASQRGGYTEAFF
>-|TRBJ1-5|TRBV7-2|TRBD1
TGTGCCAGCAGCTTTTGGGACAGAGATCATCAGCCCCAGCATTTT
CASSFWDRDHQPQHF
>once|TRBJ2-7|TRBV5-6|TRBD2
TGTGCCAGCAGCTTGGTAGCGGGGGCCGCTAGGGTCCACGAGCAGTACTTC
CASSLVAGAARVHEQYF
>-|TRBJ2-7|TRBV7-2|TRBD1
TGTGCCAGCAGCTTAGCGCCGGGACAGGCCTCCTACGAGCAGTACTTC
CASSLAPGQASYEQYF
>-|TRBJ2-7|TRBV6-5|-
TGTGCCAGCAGTTACTCTCTAACCTACGAGCAGTACTTC
CASSYSLTYEQYF
>-|TRBJ1-5|TRBV6-2/TRBV6-3|-
TGTGCCAGCAGCCCCCCCACGTGGGGTCAGCCCCAGCATTTT
CASSPPTWGQPQHF
>-|TRBJ1-6|TRBV7-8|-
TGTGCCAGCAGTCAAGCCCACCGGGTTTCACCCCTCCACTTT
CASSQAHRVSPLHF
>-|TRBJ2-7|TRBV5-1|-
TGCGCCAGCAGCTTGGACGCGGGGCCCCCCAAAACCTACGAGCAGTACTTC
CASSLDAGPPKTYEQYF
>-|TRBJ2-2|TRBV10-2|-
TGCGCCAGTGGGGGTTCCGGGGAGCTGTTTTTT
CASGGSGELFF
>medium-sized|TRBJ1-1|TRBV19|-
TGTGCCAGTAGTTCTGAGGGAGGAACTGAAGCTTTCTTT
CASSSEGGTEAFF
>-|TRBJ1-5|TRBV7-9|-
TGTGCCAGCAGCTTAGTGGGGGTGGGCAATCAGCCCCAGCATTTT
CASSLVGVGNQPQHF
>once|TRBJ1-4|TRBV10-3|-
TGTGCCATCAGTGAGGGCCCGAGTAATGAAAAACTGTTTTTT
CAISEGPSNEKLFF
>-|TRBJ1-1|TRBV12-5|-
TGTGCTAGTGGTTCCATCTATCGACAGGACATGAACACTGAAGCTTTCTTT
CASGSIYRQDMNTEAFF
>-|TRBJ1-1|TRBV10-2|-
TGCGCCAGCAGGGCGGACACGAACACTGAAGCTTTCTTT
CASRADTNTEAFF
>-|TRBJ2-1|TRBV11-2|-
TGTGCCAGCAGCTTTAGCGATGAGCAGTTCTTC
CASSFSDEQFF
>-|TRBJ1-5|TRBV6-1|-
TGTGCCAGCAGTGAGGGGGGGAGCAATCAGCCCCAGCATTTT
CASSEGGSNQPQHF
>-|TRBJ2-5|TRBV15|-
TGTGCCACCAGCATACAGCGAGGGCAAGAGACCCAGTACTTC
CATSIQRGQETQYF
>-|TRBJ1-5|TRBV9|TRBD1
TGTGCCAGCAGCGTTGGCCCCGGGACAGGGGGACAGCCCCAGCATTTT
CASSVGPGTGGQPQHF
>-|TRBJ1-2|TRBV4-1|-
TGCGCCAGCAGCCAGGGCAACGGGGGCCTATTTGGCTACACCTTC
CASSQGNGGLFGYTF
>-|TRBJ1-6|TRBV6-5|-
TGTGCCAGCAGTTACGTCGGCAGTTATAATTCACCCCTCCACTTT
CASSYVGSYNSPLHF
>-|TRBJ2-5|TRBV4-1|-
TGCGCCAGCAGCCAAGAGGGGTGGCCGCGGGAGACCCAGTACTTC
CASSQEGWPRETQYF
>-|TRBJ1-1|TRBV6-5|-
TGTGCCAGCCGGGGACCCATGAACACTGAAGCTTTCTTT
CASRGPMNTEAFF
>-|TRBJ1-1|TRBV6-5|-
TGTGCCAGCAGCGGACAGACCGTGAACACTGAAGCTTTCTTT
CASSGQTVNTEAFF
>-|TRBJ2-7|TRBV7-2|TRBD2
TGTGCCAGCAGCTCCTATGCAAGCGGGGGGGCCAGTGAGCAGTACTTC
CASSSYASGGASEQYF
>-|TRBJ1-1|TRBV27|-
TGTGCCAGCAGTTTGTTACAGGGAGGGATGAACACTGAAGCTTTCTTT
CASSLLQGGMNTEAFF